The clone carrying this TCR beta chain was counted many times. The antigen remains unidentified. TRB was amplified from about 250-500 ng of blood genomic DNA. The data belong to a study of T and B cells in COVID-19 patients. Across the study: Active-infection patients were older, median 67 years, than recovered patients, median approximately 35 years.

Overall study findings and caveats: Patients with COVID-19 reportedly showed strongly skewed T cell receptor beta variable and joining gene usage. CD4+, regulatory T cell, CD8+ and sorted SARS-CoV-2-responsive or tetramer+ T cells were not yet sequenced.

TRB rearrangements were amplified by multiplex PCR with BIOMED2 TRB-A/B primers. TCRdb independently ran MiXCR on the multiplex PCR reads; one entry per CDR3 protein. The sample includes a few thousand distinct CDR3 sequences, roughly 23% seen only once; the top ten take 9% to 14%. V was pared by 7 bases and J by 2 bases, with 16 bases between. From germline, CDR1 is SGHTA and CDR2 FQGNSA. CDR3 length equals 15 residues. This clonotype was sampled from a human donor with active COVID-19. This chain connects TRBV7-2 to TRBJ2-3; a weak D match, TRBD2 (6 bases). Sequenced input: blood. The CDR3 sequence is CASTNRGVNTDTQYF. The CDR3 nucleotides are TGTGCCAGCACCAACCGCGGGGTTAACACAGATACGCAGTATTTT.